This T cell receptor beta chain is drawn from a study of cytomegalovirus exposure and HLA in healthy donors. To note about this clone: Its antigen is still unknown.

The germline gives CDR1 SEHNR, CDR2 FQNEAQ (reference sequence). The V and J ends lost 5 bases and 0 bases, in that order; junction bases with no gene match: 12. The CDR3 runs to 17 residues. Broader study findings: Rarity characterized most TCR sequences, yet some public TCRs appeared in many donors.

Sequencing used immunoSEQ multiplex PCR; TCRdb keeps in-frame clones, though not all of them. The sample lists about 220,000 clones, around nine tenths occurring once. The sample taken for sequencing was PBMCs. The receptor comes from a woman under 30 in good health and CMV-seronegative. The rearrangement joins TRBV7-9 to TRBJ2-5, with 7 bases identical to TRBD1. The CDR3: CASSRDGDRMYQETQYF. The CDR3 region has the DNA TGTGCCAGCAGCCGAGATGGGGACAGAATGTACCAAGAGACCCAGTACTTC.